These 6 T cell receptor beta chains share one sample of origin, sequenced in a study of OX40 agonist ivuxolimab in advanced cancers. Sequencing was performed with immunoSEQ multiplex PCR; in TCRdb, only in-frame clones are kept and a portion is missing. Of roughly 77,000 clones listed, around 85% are singletons. The specimen was CD4+ or CD8+ T cells sorted from blood, collected in a trial of the OX40 agonist ivuxolimab. The receptors stem from an adult with an advanced solid tumor such as melanoma, head and neck, liver or kidney cancer.

The chain uses TRBV7-8 and TRBJ1-4; TRBD1 agrees at 8 bases. From germline, CDR1 is SGHVS and CDR2 FQNEAQ. V shed 1 base and J 8 bases; nucleotides not matched to a gene: 18. The CDR3 runs 19 residues. CDR3 loop: CASSLVLKPGGAGREKLFF. The CDR3 nucleotides read TGTGCCAGCAGCTTAGTCCTAAAACCAGGGGGCGCTGGGCGGGAAAAACTGTTTTTT.

The chain couples TRBV5-6 to TRBJ2-3; TRBD2 matches at 8 bases. The V segment lost 2 bases and the J segment 2 bases; nucleotides outside the gene matches: 4. The CDR3 has 15 residues. CDR1 is SGHDT, CDR2 YYEEEE, per germline. The CDR3, as DNA: TGTGCCAGCAGCTTAGCGGGGGAGTCCACAGATACGCAGTATTTT. The encoded protein is CASSLAGESTDTQYF.

The V and J genes are TRBV5-6 and TRBJ1-1; D is ambiguous. Germline V gene data show CDR1 as SGHDT and CDR2 as YYEEEE. Trimming cost V 0 bases and J 4 bases, with 10 bases left between them. This CDR3 region has 14 residues. CDR3 sequence reads: CASSLALGGTEAFF. DNA of the CDR3: TGTGCCAGCAGCTTGGCCCTGGGCGGCACTGAAGCTTTCTTT.

The chain joins TRBV5-1 to TRBJ2-5, with TRBD1 identical over 7 bases. Germline V gene lookup returns CDR1 SGHRS and CDR2 YFSETQ. This CDR3 has 12 residues. J lost 4 bases, V lost 5 bases, and 2 bases had no gene match. The CDR3 sequence: CASRNRGETQYF. CDR3 coding DNA: TGCGCCAGCAGAAACAGGGGAGAGACCCAGTACTTC.

As concerns this clone: The junction does not match germline at one end; this may be a read error. The CDR3 sequence: CASSFRTGGVQGTQYF. The DNA of the CDR3 is TGTGCCAGCAGTTTCCGGACAGGGGGAGTTCAAGGGACCCAGTACTTC. The V gene is TRBV27, the J gene TRBJ2-5; 10 positions agree with TRBD1. Looked up from germline, CDR1 is MNHEY and CDR2 is SMNVEV (reference sequence). The CDR3 is 16 residues long.

The chain recombines TRBV11-2 with TRBJ2-7; D may be TRBD1 (8 bases). In germline, CDR1 is SGHAT, CDR2 FQNNGV. CDR3 size: 14 residues. With 8 bases removed from V and 6 bases from J, the gap between germline ends came to 20 bases. The CDR3 region is CASVGGGQDSEQYF. CDR3 in DNA: TGTGCCAGCGTGGGCGGGGGACAGGACTCCGAGCAGTACTTC.